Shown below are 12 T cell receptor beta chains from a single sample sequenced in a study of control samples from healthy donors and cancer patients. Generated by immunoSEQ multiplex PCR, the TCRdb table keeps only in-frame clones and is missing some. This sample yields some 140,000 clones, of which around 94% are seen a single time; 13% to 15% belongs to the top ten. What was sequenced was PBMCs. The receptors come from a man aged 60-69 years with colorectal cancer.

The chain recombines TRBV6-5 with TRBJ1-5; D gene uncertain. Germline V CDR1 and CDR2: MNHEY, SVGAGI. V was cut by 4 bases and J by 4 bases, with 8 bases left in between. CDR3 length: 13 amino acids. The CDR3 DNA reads TGTGCCAGCAGTTCGGCGGAGAATCAGCCCCAGCATTTT. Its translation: CASSSAENQPQHF.

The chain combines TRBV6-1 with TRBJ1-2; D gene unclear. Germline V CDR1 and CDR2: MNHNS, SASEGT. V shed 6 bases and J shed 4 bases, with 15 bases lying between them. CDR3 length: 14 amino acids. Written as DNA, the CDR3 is TGTGCCAGCAGAGGCCCCGAGCCCCTCTATGGCTACACCTTC. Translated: CASRGPEPLYGYTF.

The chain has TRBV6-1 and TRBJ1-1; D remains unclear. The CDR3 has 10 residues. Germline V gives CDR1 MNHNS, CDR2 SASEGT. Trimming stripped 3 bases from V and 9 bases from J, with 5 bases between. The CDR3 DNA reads TGTGCCAGCAGTGACGTTAAAGCTTTCTTT. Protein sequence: CASSDVKAFF.

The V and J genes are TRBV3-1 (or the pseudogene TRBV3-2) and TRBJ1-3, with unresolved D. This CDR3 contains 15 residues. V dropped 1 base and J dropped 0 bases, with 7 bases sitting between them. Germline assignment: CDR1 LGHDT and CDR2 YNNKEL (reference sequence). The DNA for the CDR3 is TGTGCCAGCAGCCAAGTGGCCAGCTCTGGAAACACCATATATTTT. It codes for CASSQVASSGNTIYF.

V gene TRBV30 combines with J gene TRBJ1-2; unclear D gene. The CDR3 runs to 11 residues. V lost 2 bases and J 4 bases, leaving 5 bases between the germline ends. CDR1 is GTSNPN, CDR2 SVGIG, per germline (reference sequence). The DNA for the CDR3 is TGTGCCTGGAGTACCTTCTATGGCTACACCTTC. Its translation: CAWSTFYGYTF.

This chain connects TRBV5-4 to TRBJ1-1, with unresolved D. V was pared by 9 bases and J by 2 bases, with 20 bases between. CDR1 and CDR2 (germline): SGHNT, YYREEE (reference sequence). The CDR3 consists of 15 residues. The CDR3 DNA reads TGTGCCACCCAACTTTCCCCGGAAGGAAACACTGAAGCTTTCTTT. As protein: CATQLSPEGNTEAFF. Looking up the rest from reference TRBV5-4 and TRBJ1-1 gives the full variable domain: ETGVTQSPTHLIKTRGQQVTLRCSSQSGHNTVSWYQQALGQGPQFIFQYYREEENGRGNFPPRFSGLQFPNYSSELNVNALELDDSALYLCATQLSPEGNTEAFFGQGTRLTVV.

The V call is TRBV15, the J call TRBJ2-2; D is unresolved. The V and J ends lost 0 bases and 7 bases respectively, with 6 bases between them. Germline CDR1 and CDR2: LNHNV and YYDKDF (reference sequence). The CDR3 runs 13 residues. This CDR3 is CATSRDPGGELFF. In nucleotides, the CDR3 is TGTGCCACCAGCAGAGATCCCGGCGGGGAGCTGTTTTTT. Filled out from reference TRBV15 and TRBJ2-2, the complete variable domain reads DAMVIQNPRYQVTQFGKPVTLSCSQTLNHNVMYWYQQKSSQAPKLLFHYYDKDFNNEADTPDNFQSRRPNTSFCFLDIRSPGLGDTAMYLCATSRDPGGELFFGEGSRLTVL.

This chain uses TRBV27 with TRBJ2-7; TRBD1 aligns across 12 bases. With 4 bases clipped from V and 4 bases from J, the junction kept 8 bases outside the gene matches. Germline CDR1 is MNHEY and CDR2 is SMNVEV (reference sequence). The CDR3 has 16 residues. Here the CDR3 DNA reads TGTGCCAGCAGTTCCGGGACAGGGGGCTCCTGGTACGAGCAGTACTTC. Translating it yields CASSSGTGGSWYEQYF.

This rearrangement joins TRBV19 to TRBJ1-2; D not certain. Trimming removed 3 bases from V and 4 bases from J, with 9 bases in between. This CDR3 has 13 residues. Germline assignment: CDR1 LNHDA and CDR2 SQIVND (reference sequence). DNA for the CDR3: TGTGCCAGTAGTATCGGACTACCCTATGGCTACACCTTC. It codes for CASSIGLPYGYTF.

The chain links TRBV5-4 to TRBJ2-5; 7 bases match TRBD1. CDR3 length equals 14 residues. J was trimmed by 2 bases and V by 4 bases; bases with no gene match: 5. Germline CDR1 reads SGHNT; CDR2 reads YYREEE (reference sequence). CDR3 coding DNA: TGTGCCAGCAGCCGTGCGACAGGGCAAGAGACCCAGTACTTC. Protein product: CASSRATGQETQYF.

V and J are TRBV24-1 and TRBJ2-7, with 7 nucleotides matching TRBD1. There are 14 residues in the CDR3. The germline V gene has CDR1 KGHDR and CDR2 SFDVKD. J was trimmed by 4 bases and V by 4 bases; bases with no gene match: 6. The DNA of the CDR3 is TGTGCCACCAGTGAGCCGGGACAGCCTTACGAGCAGTACTTC. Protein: CATSEPGQPYEQYF.

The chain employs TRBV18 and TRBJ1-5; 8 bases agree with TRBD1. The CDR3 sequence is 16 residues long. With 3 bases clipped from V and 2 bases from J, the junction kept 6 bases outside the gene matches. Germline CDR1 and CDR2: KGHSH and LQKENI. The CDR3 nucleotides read TGTGCCAGCTCACCCCGGACAGGGCAAGGCAATCAGCCCCAGCATTTT. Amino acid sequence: CASSPRTGQGNQPQHF.